A single sample gave rise to the 27 T cell receptor beta chains below, sequenced in a study of CD8 T cells in ankylosing spondylitis (dated by TCRdb to about 2017). Study-level results and caveats: Blood from ankylosing spondylitis patients appeared to be characterized by a TCR beta motif composed of 7 to 9 highly homologous amino acid variants.

Library preparation used 5' RACE. Instrument used: Illumina HiSeq 2500. Using fastp at Q25 and MiXCR, TCRdb reprocessed the public reads and kept productive beta chains. Each CDR3 protein appears once, grouped with its most common genes and DNA. The sample has 700,000 to 850,000 distinct CDR3 sequences on record, over 9.5% of them singletons. Approximately 0.46% of the sample is in the top ten clones. No antigen is known for these receptors. Sample: blood, either unsorted or a sorted T cell fraction (not recorded which). These receptors were taken from a male donor with ankylosing spondylitis.

This clonotype was recorded at least ten times. The CDR3 here is CASSLNRAGEETQYF. Written as DNA, the CDR3 is TGCGCCAGCAGCTTAAATCGAGCGGGGGAAGAGACCCAGTACTTC. The gene calls are TRBV5-1 and TRBJ2-5; TRBD2 agrees at 8 bases. The germline V gene has CDR1 SGHRS and CDR2 YFSETQ. Germline trimming cut 2 bases from V and 3 bases from J; bases unmatched to any gene: 6. This CDR3 region has 15 residues.

The chain employs TRBV7-2 and TRBJ1-3; D is uncertain. The CDR3 is 17 residues long. Trimming shortened V by 0 bases and J by 2 bases, and 14 bases separated the two germline ends. Germline CDR1 reads SGHTA; CDR2 reads FQGNSA. The CDR3 spells CASSLANDRSTGNTIYF. The CDR3 DNA sequence: TGTGCCAGCAGCTTAGCGAACGACCGATCGACTGGAAACACCATATATTTT.

This clonotype was found a few times. This chain joins TRBV19 and TRBJ2-3; D unclear. Germline V gene lookup returns CDR1 LNHDA and CDR2 SQIVND (reference sequence). Trimming left V 7 bases short and J 6 bases short, with 8 bases between. This CDR3 has 11 amino acids. The DNA for the CDR3 is TGTGCCAGTACCGTGGGGGATACGCAGTATTTT. It specifies CASTVGDTQYF.

This clonotype was seen a handful of times. The gene calls are TRBV7-2 and TRBJ2-5, with D perhaps TRBD1 (7 bases). There are 14 residues in the CDR3. Germline V gene lookup returns CDR1 SGHTA and CDR2 FQGNSA. V lost 6 bases and J lost 5, with 16 bases in between. As DNA, the CDR3 is TGTGCCAGCAGGAGAACAGGGGCGGGGGAGACCCAGTACTTC. This sequence encodes CASRRTGAGETQYF.

The CDR3 loop reads CASKSGTGFYNEQFF. The CDR3 DNA is TGTGCCAGCAAGTCCGGGACAGGGTTCTACAATGAGCAGTTCTTC. The chain links TRBV11-2 to TRBJ2-1; 9 bases map to TRBD1. CDR3 length: 15 residues. Germline trimming cut 7 bases from V and 3 bases from J; bases unmatched to any gene: 7. CDR1 SGHAT and CDR2 FQNNGV come from the germline V gene.

This clonotype was counted a few times. CDR3 sequence reads: CAISESARDSGNTIYF. The CDR3 nucleotides read TGTGCCATCAGTGAGTCAGCCAGAGACTCTGGAAACACCATATATTTT. The chain has TRBV10-3 and TRBJ1-3; D is undetermined. Looked up from germline, CDR1 is ENHRY and CDR2 is SYGVKD. Between the trimmed V and J ends, which lost 0 bases and 0 bases, there was a span of 9 bases. The CDR3 consists of 16 residues.

This clonotype was seen repeatedly, ten times or more. The gene calls are TRBV20-1 and TRBJ2-5; weak D call: TRBD1 (5 bases). CDR1 is DFQATT, CDR2 SNEGSKA, per germline (reference sequence). The length of the CDR3 is 12 residues. V was trimmed by 6 bases and J by 4 bases, leaving 12 bases between them. CDR3 amino acids: CSARASLETQYF. The CDR3 DNA reads as TGCAGTGCCAGGGCTTCTTTAGAGACCCAGTACTTC.

This chain uses TRBV4-1 with TRBJ2-3; D gene ambiguous. The CDR3 consists of 14 residues. V lost 4 bases to trimming and J lost 1 base, with 9 bases between them. Germline CDR1 reads MGHRA; CDR2 reads YSYEKL. The CDR3 DNA reads TGCGCCAGCAGCCCACCCCTACGCACAGATACGCAGTATTTT. Its protein is CASSPPLRTDTQYF.

This clonotype was seen a handful of times. J is TRBJ2-1 and V is TRBV3-1, with D perhaps TRBD1 (5 bases). CDR1 and CDR2 from the germline V gene are LGHDT and YNNKEL (reference sequence). This CDR3 region has 14 residues. The V end lost 1 base, the J end lost 6 bases, and 10 bases lay between the germline ends. CDR3 DNA: TGTGCCAGCAGCCAAGCTGGCAGGGTCAATGAGCAGTTCTTC. Protein sequence: CASSQAGRVNEQFF.

The table lists this clonotype with a few counts. The V call is TRBV5-1, the J call TRBJ2-1, with D perhaps assigned TRBD1 or TRBD2 (5 bases each). CDR1 and CDR2 (germline): SGHRS, YFSETQ. V was shortened by 2 bases and J by 1 base, with 10 bases between the two germline ends. The CDR3 is made up of 15 amino acids. This CDR3 reads CASSFGTQSYNEQFF. The CDR3 nucleotides are TGCGCCAGCAGCTTTGGGACCCAATCCTACAATGAGCAGTTCTTC.

This clonotype occurred a few times. The CDR3 bases are TGCGCCAGCGCCGCGAAGGGGGATACGCAGTATTTT. It encodes CASAAKGDTQYF. The chain couples TRBV10-1 to TRBJ2-3, with a weak D call TRBD1 (5 bases). Per germline, CDR1 WNHNN and CDR2 SYGVQD (reference sequence). The germline V and J ends were trimmed by 8 bases and 6 bases, with 12 bases remaining between them. The length of the CDR3 is 12 residues.

In its sample, this clonotype was seen a few times. V gene TRBV20-1 combines with J gene TRBJ1-3, with D possibly being TRBD1 (5 bases). CDR1 is DFQATT, CDR2 SNEGSKA, per germline (reference sequence). CDR3 length equals 13 residues. The ends were cut back, 6 bases at V and 2 bases at J, with 11 bases in the middle. The CDR3 reads CSATQVAGNTIYF. The CDR3 bases are TGCAGTGCGACACAGGTTGCTGGAAACACCATATATTTT.

This clonotype was detected many times. The V call is TRBV29-1, the J call TRBJ2-1; 9 bases agree with TRBD2. J was trimmed by 13 bases and V by 1 base; bases with no gene match: 17. CDR1 is SQVTM and CDR2 is ANQGSEA in the germline V gene. The CDR3 covers 16 residues. Here the CDR3 DNA reads TGCAGCGTTGAAGCGGGTTATGGTAGCGGGGGACCGGGACAGTTCTTC. Protein sequence: CSVEAGYGSGGPGQFF.

The CDR3: CASSLLASDNEQFF. For the CDR3, the DNA is TGTGCCAGCAGCTTACTAGCGAGTGACAATGAGCAGTTCTTC. The rearrangement uses TRBV7-6 and TRBJ2-1; D possibly corresponds to TRBD2 (6 bases). This CDR3 is built from 14 residues. The germline gives CDR1 SGHVS, CDR2 FNYEAQ. Between the trimmed V and J ends, which lost 2 bases and 5 bases, there was a span of 10 bases.

Details on this clonotype: A much larger clone sits a single nucleotide away, making a read error possible. The chain couples TRBV6-1 to TRBJ2-1; D is possibly TRBD1 (6 bases). Germline values: CDR1 MNHNS, CDR2 SASEGT. V lost 10 bases and J lost 6, with 22 bases in between. The CDR3 is made up of 15 amino acids. Here the CDR3 DNA reads TGTGCCAACTCTTCGAGGCAGGGGAATATCAATGAGCAGTTCTTC. Protein: CANSSRQGNINEQFF.

The chain links TRBV5-1 to TRBJ2-3; 11 positions agree with TRBD2. The germline CDR1 and CDR2 sequences are SGHRS and YFSETQ. The V and J ends lost 7 bases and 2 bases, in that order; junction bases with no gene match: 21. The CDR3 sequence is 20 residues long. CDR3 sequence (DNA): TGCGCCAGCGGCTCCGGGTCCGGGACTAGCGGAAACTTATACACAGATACGCAGTATTTT. This codes for CASGSGSGTSGNLYTDTQYF.

The chain is built from TRBV5-1 and TRBJ1-3, with TRBD1 as a possible D gene (6 bases). The CDR3 is 17 residues long. CDR1 and CDR2 (germline): SGHRS, YFSETQ. Trimming cost V 4 bases and J 0 bases, with 17 bases left between them. CDR3 sequence reads: CASSVAGWGPSGNTIYF. CDR3 DNA: TGCGCCAGCAGCGTTGCCGGGTGGGGGCCCTCTGGAAACACCATATATTTT.

The V and J genes are TRBV30 and TRBJ2-1, with 7 bases that match TRBD2. CDR1 is GTSNPN and CDR2 is SVGIG in the germline V gene (reference sequence). The CDR3 spans 13 residues. The J segment lost 2 bases and the V segment lost 5 bases, leaving 3 bases of the junction unmatched. In DNA, the CDR3 is TGTGCCTGGCAAAGCGGGGCCTACAATGAGCAGTTCTTC. Translation: CAWQSGAYNEQFF.

This clonotype was seen only a few times. V usage is TRBV19 and J usage is TRBJ2-2, with D tentatively TRBD1 or TRBD2 (6 bases each). The CDR3 contains 14 residues. V lost 8 bases and J lost 7, with 17 bases in between. The germline V gene has CDR1 LNHDA and CDR2 SQIVND (reference sequence). This CDR3 is CASRMEGVIGELFF. For the CDR3, the DNA is TGTGCCAGTCGAATGGAGGGGGTAATCGGGGAGCTGTTTTTT.

This chain links TRBV28 with TRBJ2-2; D gene ambiguous. Germline V gene sequence: CDR1 MDHEN, CDR2 SYDVKM. The CDR3 runs to 13 residues. The ends were cut back, 5 bases at V and 5 bases at J, with 9 bases in the middle. The CDR3 spells CASSQSWTGELFF. The CDR3 nucleotides read TGTGCCAGCAGTCAGTCGTGGACCGGGGAGCTGTTTTTT.

This chain uses TRBV6-1 with TRBJ1-4; no clear D gene. This CDR3 comprises 16 residues. V was cut by 0 bases and J by 0 bases, with 8 bases left in between. CDR1 and CDR2 (germline): MNHNS, SASEGT. CDR3 amino acids: CASSEATVATNEKLFF. CDR3 in DNA: TGTGCCAGCAGTGAAGCGACGGTTGCAACTAATGAAAAACTGTTTTTT.

This clonotype came up a few times. The gene calls are TRBV7-9 and TRBJ2-5; 10 nucleotides line up with TRBD1. Trimming cost V 8 bases and J 5 bases; bases outside gene matches: 2. Germline V CDR1 and CDR2: SEHNR, FQNEAQ (reference sequence). This CDR3 comprises 12 residues. CDR3 sequence (DNA): TGTGCCAGCGGGACAGGGGACGAGACCCAGTACTTC. Translation gives CASGTGDETQYF.

This chain uses TRBV4-3 with TRBJ1-1, with 8 bases identical to TRBD1. The CDR3 runs 16 residues. J was trimmed by 1 base and V by 4 bases; bases with no gene match: 8. Per the germline V gene, CDR1 is LGHNA and CDR2 is YSLEER. The CDR3 sequence is CASSRDTGQANTEAFF. The CDR3 nucleotides read TGCGCCAGCAGCCGGGATACGGGACAGGCGAACACTGAAGCTTTCTTT.

This clonotype was picked up many times. The chain uses TRBV20-1 and TRBJ2-7; TRBD2 agrees at 16 bases. The CDR3 totals 16 residues. With 4 bases clipped from V and 6 bases from J, the junction kept 9 bases outside the gene matches. Germline CDR1 reads DFQATT; CDR2 reads SNEGSKA (reference sequence). Written as DNA, the CDR3 is TGCAGTGCTACCAAAGGGACTAGCGGGGGGGTAACCGAGCAGTACTTC. It codes for CSATKGTSGGVTEQYF.

About this clonotype: This CDR3 fails to terminate in the conserved phenylalanine or tryptophan, so it likely reflects a read error. The rearrangement joins TRBV12-3 or TRBV12-4 to TRBJ1-5; 9 bases match TRBD1. CDR3 length: 15 residues. Trimming removed 8 bases from V and 2 bases from J; junction bases left unmatched: 7. The CDR3 DNA reads as TGTGCCAGCGCACCACAGGGGGCAGGCAATCAGCCCCAGCATGTT. Its protein product is CASAPQGAGNQPQHV.

This clonotype has a handful of counts. The rearrangement links TRBV7-6 to TRBJ2-7; D is possibly TRBD2 (6 bases). Germline V gene sequence: CDR1 SGHVS, CDR2 FNYEAQ. Trimming cost V 5 bases and J 5 bases, with 13 bases left between them. The CDR3 extends over 13 amino acids. CDR3 residues: CASSTLEGNEQYF. CDR3 nucleotide sequence: TGTGCCAGCAGCACCTTGGAGGGGAACGAGCAGTACTTC.

The V and J genes are TRBV10-3 and TRBJ2-3; D possibly corresponds to TRBD2 (5 bases). Deletions cut 7 bases from V and 2 bases from J, with 10 bases between. CDR3 length equals 13 residues. Germline CDR1 is ENHRY and CDR2 is SYGVKD. The CDR3 DNA follows: TGTGCCATCACAGCGGCCCCCACAGATACGCAGTATTTT. It yields the protein CAITAAPTDTQYF.